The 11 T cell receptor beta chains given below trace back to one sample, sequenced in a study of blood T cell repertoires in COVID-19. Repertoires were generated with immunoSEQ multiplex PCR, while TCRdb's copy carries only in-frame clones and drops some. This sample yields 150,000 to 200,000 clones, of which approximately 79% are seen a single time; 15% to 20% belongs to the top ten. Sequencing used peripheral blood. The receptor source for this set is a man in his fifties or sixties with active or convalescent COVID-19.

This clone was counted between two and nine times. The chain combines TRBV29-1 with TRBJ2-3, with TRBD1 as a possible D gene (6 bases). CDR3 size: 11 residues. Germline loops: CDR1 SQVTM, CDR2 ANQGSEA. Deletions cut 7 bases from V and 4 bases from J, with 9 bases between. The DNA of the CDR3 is TGCAGCGGACAGGATTCAGATACGCAGTATTTT. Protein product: CSGQDSDTQYF.

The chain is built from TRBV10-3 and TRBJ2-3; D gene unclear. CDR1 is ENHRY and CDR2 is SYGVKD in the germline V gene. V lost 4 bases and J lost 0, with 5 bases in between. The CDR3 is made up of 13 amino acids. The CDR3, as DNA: TGTGCCATCAGTGGGGCAAGCACAGATACGCAGTATTTT. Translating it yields CAISGASTDTQYF.

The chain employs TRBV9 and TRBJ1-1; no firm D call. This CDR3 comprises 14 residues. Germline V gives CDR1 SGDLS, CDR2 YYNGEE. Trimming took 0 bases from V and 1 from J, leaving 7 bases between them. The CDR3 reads CASSVVAENTEAFF. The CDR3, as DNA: TGTGCCAGCAGCGTAGTCGCAGAGAACACTGAAGCTTTCTTT.

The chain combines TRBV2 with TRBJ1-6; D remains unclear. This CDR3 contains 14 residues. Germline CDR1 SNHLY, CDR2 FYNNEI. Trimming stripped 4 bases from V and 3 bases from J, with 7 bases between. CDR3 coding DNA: TGTGCCAGCAGTGCCCTTGTCTATAATTCACCCCTCCACTTT. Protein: CASSALVYNSPLHF.

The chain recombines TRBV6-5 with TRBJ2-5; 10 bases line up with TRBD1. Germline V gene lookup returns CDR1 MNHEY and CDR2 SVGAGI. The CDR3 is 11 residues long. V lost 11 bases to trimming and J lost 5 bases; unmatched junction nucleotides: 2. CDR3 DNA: TGTGCCTCGGACAGGGGGGAGACCCAGTACTTC. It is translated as CASDRGETQYF.

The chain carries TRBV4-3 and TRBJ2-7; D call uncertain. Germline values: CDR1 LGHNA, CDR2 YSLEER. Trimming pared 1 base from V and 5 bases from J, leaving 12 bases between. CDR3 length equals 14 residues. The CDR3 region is CASSQVRLSDEQYF. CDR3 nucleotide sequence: TGCGCCAGCAGCCAAGTGAGGCTTTCAGACGAGCAGTACTTC.

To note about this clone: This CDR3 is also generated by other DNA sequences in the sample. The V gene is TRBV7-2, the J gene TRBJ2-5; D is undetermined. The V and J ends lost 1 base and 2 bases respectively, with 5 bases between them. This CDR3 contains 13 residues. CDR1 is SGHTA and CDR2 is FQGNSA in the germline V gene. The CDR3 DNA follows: TGTGCCAGCAGCTTAGGCCTACAAGAGACCCAGTACTTC. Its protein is CASSLGLQETQYF.

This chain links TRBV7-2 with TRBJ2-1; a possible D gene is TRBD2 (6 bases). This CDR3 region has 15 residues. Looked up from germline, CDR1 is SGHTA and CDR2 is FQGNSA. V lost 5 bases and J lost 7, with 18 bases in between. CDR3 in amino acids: CASSQGIAGSNEQFF. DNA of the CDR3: TGTGCCAGCAGCCAAGGCATCGCGGGAAGTAATGAGCAGTTCTTC.

CDR3 DNA: TGCGCCAGCTCGCTTCAGCCGGGAACCGGGGAGCTGTTTTTT. Translated: CASSLQPGTGELFF. The gene calls are TRBV5-1 and TRBJ2-2, with D maybe TRBD2 (5 bases). This CDR3 has 14 amino acids. Germline V gene sequence: CDR1 SGHRS, CDR2 YFSETQ. Trimming removed 7 bases from V and 5 bases from J, with 15 bases in between. Variable domain in full (rest from reference TRBV5-1 and TRBJ2-2): KAGVTQTPRYLIKTRGQQVTLSCSPISGHRSVSWYQQTPGQGLQFLFEYFSETQRNKGNFPGRFSGRQFSNSRSEMNVSTLELGDSALYLCASSLQPGTGELFFGEGSRLTVL.

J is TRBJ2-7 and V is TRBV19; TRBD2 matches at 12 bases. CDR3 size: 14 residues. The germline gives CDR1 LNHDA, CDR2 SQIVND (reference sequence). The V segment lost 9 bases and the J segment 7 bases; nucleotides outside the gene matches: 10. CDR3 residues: CASRASGRVGEQYF. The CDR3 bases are TGTGCCAGCAGAGCTAGCGGGAGGGTCGGGGAGCAGTACTTC.

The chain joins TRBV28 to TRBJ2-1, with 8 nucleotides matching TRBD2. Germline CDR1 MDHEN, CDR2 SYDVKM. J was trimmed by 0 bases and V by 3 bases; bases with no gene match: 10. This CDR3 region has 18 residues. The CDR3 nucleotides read TGTGCCAGCAGTTTGGCCAGCGGGAGAGGTTTCTCCTACAATGAGCAGTTCTTC. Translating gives CASSLASGRGFSYNEQFF.